The clone carrying this T cell receptor beta chain has a count of ten or more. What it binds is not known. Trimming cost V 3 bases and J 0 bases, with 7 bases left between them. The CDR3 sequence is 14 residues long. Germline V lookup: CDR1 SGHTA, CDR2 FQGNSA. This entry is derived from a study of T cells in Graves' hyperthyroidism and ophthalmopathy. Hyperthyroidism in the patients, aged 18 to 65, was newly diagnosed and under 2 months in duration. Every diagnosis used clinical symptoms, serum thyroxine and TRAb, thyroid ultrasound and orbital computed tomography. Blood dates from first hyperthyroidism diagnosis, before any ophthalmopathy symptoms. Study-wide findings and caveats: By a 13 V-J model, ophthalmopathy was set apart from stable hyperthyroidism.

Amplified TCR beta CDR3 regions derived from RNA transcripts. First-round RT-PCR with HTBI primers amplified the TCR CDR3 region. TCRdb redid the calling of the multiplex PCR reads with MiXCR, one entry per CDR3 protein. The sample lists about 770,000 distinct CDR3 sequences, around 20% occurring once. The sequencing sample was made of blood. The chain recombines TRBV7-2 with TRBJ2-3; the D is unclear. The receptor was isolated from a woman between 45 and 60 years old with Graves' hyperthyroidism that later progressed to Graves' ophthalmopathy. The CDR3 protein is CASSFLSSTDTQYF. The DNA for the CDR3 is TGTGCCAGCAGCTTCCTCTCTAGCACAGATACGCAGTATTTT.